One sample yielded the 26 T cell receptor beta chains listed below, sequenced in a study of blood T cell repertoires in COVID-19 (dated by TCRdb to the early 2020s). Library method: the immunoSEQ multiplex PCR assay. TCRdb retrieved this table from immuneACCESS and kept in-frame rearrangements only. Not all clones are present; in checked studies, unresolved V genes account for under half, and no reason is known for the remainder. Present in this sample are 65,000 to 70,000 clones, around 86% of which were seen just once. Over 1.3% of the sample is taken by the ten largest. The sample was peripheral blood. The source is a woman in her sixties or seventies with acute or convalescent COVID-19.

The chain has TRBV7-9 and TRBJ2-3; 10 nucleotides match TRBD2. The CDR3 contains 17 residues. Germline trimming cut 0 bases from V and 6 bases from J; bases unmatched to any gene: 9. Germline V CDR1 and CDR2: SEHNR, FQNEAQ (reference sequence). This chain's CDR3 is CASSLARASGSWDTQYF. CDR3 nucleotides: TGTGCCAGCAGCTTAGCGCGGGCTAGCGGGAGTTGGGATACGCAGTATTTT. The full variable domain, rest sourced from reference TRBV7-9 and TRBJ2-3, is DTGVSQNPRHKITKRGQNVTFRCDPISEHNRLYWYRQTLGQGPEFLTYFQNEAQLEKSRLLSDRFSAERPKGSFSTLEIQRTEQGDSAMYLCASSLARASGSWDTQYFGPGTRLTVL.

This clone was found once. V and J are TRBV7-9 and TRBJ1-2; D is ambiguous. The germline gives CDR1 SEHNR, CDR2 FQNEAQ (reference sequence). The CDR3 is 13 amino acids. Trimming cost V 5 bases and J 0 bases, with 7 bases left between them. CDR3 region: CASSKTANYGYTF. CDR3 DNA: TGTGCCAGCAGCAAAACAGCTAACTATGGCTACACCTTC.

In its sample, this clone was seen many times. The rearrangement joins TRBV12-3 or TRBV12-4 to TRBJ1-1; no reliable D call. Trimming removed 3 bases at V and 4 bases at J, with 6 bases between. The CDR3 is 12 residues long. The CDR3 reads CASSFFSTEAFF. For the CDR3, the DNA is TGTGCCAGCAGTTTTTTTAGCACTGAAGCTTTCTTT.

The rearrangement joins TRBV5-1 to TRBJ1-2; D gene ambiguous. The germline CDR1 and CDR2 sequences are SGHRS and YFSETQ. This CDR3 is 14 amino acids long. V gave up 4 bases and J gave up 3 bases, with 13 bases separating them. In DNA, the CDR3 is TGCGCCAGCAGCCCCCGCCGGGGAGACTATGGCTACACCTTC. Protein: CASSPRRGDYGYTF.

This chain connects TRBV12-3 or TRBV12-4 to TRBJ2-7, with D maybe TRBD1 (6 bases). With 6 bases removed from V and 3 bases from J, the gap between germline ends came to 12 bases. The CDR3 totals 13 residues. The CDR3 region has the DNA TGTGCCAGCAGGCCGGGACACCACTACGAGCAGTACTTC. This encodes CASRPGHHYEQYF.

Comment on this clone: At one end, the junction sequence differs from germline, possibly due to a read error. The V call is TRBV7-9, the J call TRBJ1-6, with D hard to call. The CDR3 extends over 12 amino acids. CDR1 is SEHNR, CDR2 FQNEAQ, per germline (reference sequence). Here the CDR3 reads CASSSNNSPLHF. CDR3 DNA sequence: TGTGCCAGCAGCTCCAATAATTCACCCCTCCACTTT.

The gene calls are TRBV4-2 and TRBJ2-3; 11 bases match TRBD2. This CDR3 is built from 16 residues. With 0 bases clipped from V and 7 bases from J, the junction kept 6 bases outside the gene matches. CDR1 is LGHNA, CDR2 YNFKEQ, per germline. The CDR3 region is CASSQDPSGGLNTQYF. CDR3 sequence (DNA): TGTGCCAGCAGCCAAGATCCTAGCGGGGGGTTAAATACGCAGTATTTT.

The DNA for the CDR3 is TGTGCCACCAGCAGAGATAAGGGGATGAACGAAAAACTGTTTTTT. Its protein is CATSRDKGMNEKLFF. The V call is TRBV15, the J call TRBJ1-4, with D tentatively TRBD1 (5 bases). The ends were cut back, 0 bases at V and 8 bases at J, with 13 bases in the middle. This CDR3 comprises 15 residues. Germline CDR1 is LNHNV and CDR2 is YYDKDF (reference sequence).

The CDR3 loop is CASSLIGAAYEQYF. The DNA of the CDR3 is TGTGCCAGCAGCTTGATTGGGGCGGCCTACGAGCAGTACTTC. This chain joins TRBV7-2 and TRBJ2-7; D is perhaps TRBD1 (5 bases). Germline loops: CDR1 SGHTA, CDR2 FQGNSA. Trimming cost V 3 bases and J 2 bases, with 11 bases left between them. There are 14 residues in the CDR3.

This clone has just one count. V usage is TRBV28 and J usage is TRBJ1-2; 10 bases fit TRBD1. Per the germline V gene, CDR1 is MDHEN and CDR2 is SYDVKM. The V gene end was trimmed by 2 bases and the J gene end by 13 bases; junction bases not matched to a gene: 4. The CDR3 is made up of 12 amino acids. Here the CDR3 DNA reads TGTGCCAGCAGTTTACGACAGGGGGCCCCCACCTTC. It yields the protein CASSLRQGAPTF.

This sequence joins TRBV24-1 and TRBJ2-2; a possible D gene is TRBD2 (7 bases). The CDR3 runs 19 residues. The germline V and J ends were trimmed by 3 bases and 0 bases, with 19 bases remaining between them. The germline V gene encodes CDR1 KGHDR and CDR2 SFDVKD. The CDR3 nucleotides are TGTGCCACCAGTGATGTGGGGGCTAGCGGAATTCCGAACACCGGGGAGCTGTTTTTT. Amino acids: CATSDVGASGIPNTGELFF.

The CDR3 is CASSVQQGNYGYTF. For the CDR3, the DNA is TGTGCCAGCAGCGTACAACAGGGGAACTATGGCTACACCTTC. The rearrangement joins TRBV9 to TRBJ1-2; 7 bases align to TRBD1. CDR3 length equals 14 residues. Looked up from germline, CDR1 is SGDLS and CDR2 is YYNGEE. V lost 1 base to trimming and J lost 2 bases; unmatched junction nucleotides: 2. Full variable domain (rest looked up from reference TRBV9 and TRBJ1-2): DSGVTQTPKHLITATGQRVTLRCSPRSGDLSVYWYQQSLDQGLQFLIQYYNGEERAKGNILERFSAQQFPDLHSELNLSSLELGDSALYFCASSVQQGNYGYTFGSGTRLTVV.

The chain employs TRBV9 and TRBJ1-2; 9 positions agree with TRBD1. CDR1 is SGDLS and CDR2 is YYNGEE in the germline V gene. CDR3 length equals 15 residues. J was trimmed by 4 bases and V by 0 bases; bases with no gene match: 4. The CDR3: CASSVGTGDTYGYTF. The CDR3 DNA reads as TGTGCCAGCAGCGTAGGGACAGGGGATACCTATGGCTACACCTTC.

The CDR3 reads CAWRPRKPNTEAFF. CDR3 in DNA: TGTGCCTGGAGGCCCCGAAAGCCGAACACTGAAGCTTTCTTT. This chain links TRBV30 with TRBJ1-1; no reliable D call. Germline V gene lookup returns CDR1 GTSNPN and CDR2 SVGIG (reference sequence). The CDR3 consists of 14 residues. V dropped 3 bases and J dropped 1 base, with 12 bases sitting between them.

The chain is built from TRBV2 and TRBJ1-1, with 10 positions matching TRBD1. Germline CDR1 reads SNHLY; CDR2 reads FYNNEI. V shed 5 bases, J shed 0 bases, and the junction held 3 bases outside the gene matches. The length of the CDR3 is 15 residues. The CDR3 protein is CASSPDRGMNTEAFF. The CDR3 DNA reads as TGTGCCAGCAGTCCGGACAGGGGGATGAACACTGAAGCTTTCTTT.

The chain employs TRBV10-3 and TRBJ2-1, with D tentatively TRBD2 (6 bases). Trimming removed 10 bases at V and 3 bases at J, with 13 bases between. Germline V gives CDR1 ENHRY, CDR2 SYGVKD. This CDR3 contains 13 residues. In nucleotides, the CDR3 is TGTGCCACCACCTTCGGGGGCTACAATGAGCAGTTCTTC. Translated: CATTFGGYNEQFF.

The CDR3 DNA is TGTGCCAGCAGCTTACGACCGCGGAGGTCTGGAAACACCATATATTTT. This encodes CASSLRPRRSGNTIYF. The rearrangement links TRBV21-1 to TRBJ1-3. TRBV21-1 is a documented pseudogene. This CDR3 is 16 amino acids long.

The J gene is TRBJ1-1, the V gene TRBV4-1; unclear D gene. This CDR3 has 11 amino acids. V lost 3 bases and J 6 bases, leaving 5 bases between the germline ends. CDR1 is MGHRA and CDR2 is YSYEKL in the germline V gene. The CDR3 nucleotides read TGCGCCAGCAGCCATGGCCCTGAAGCTTTCTTT. This gives the protein CASSHGPEAFF.

The chain joins TRBV6-5 to TRBJ2-1; a possible D gene is TRBD2 (5 bases). Trimming removed 4 bases at V and 2 bases at J, with 15 bases between. The germline CDR1 and CDR2 sequences are MNHEY and SVGAGI. This CDR3 has 16 amino acids. The CDR3 DNA reads as TGTGCCAGCAGTTCTCGCGCACTAGAGGCCTACAATGAGCAGTTCTTC. It yields the protein CASSSRALEAYNEQFF.

This sequence joins TRBV6-6 and TRBJ1-2; 8 bases agree with TRBD1. This CDR3 has 13 residues. V gave up 10 bases and J gave up 3 bases; unmatched junction bases: 7. CDR1 and CDR2 from the germline V gene are MNHNY and SVGAGI (reference sequence). CDR3 in DNA: TGTGCCACCGCAGGGGGCGGTGACTATGGCTACACCTTC. This sequence encodes CATAGGGDYGYTF.

J is TRBJ2-3 and V is TRBV7-8; weak D call: TRBD1 (5 bases). Germline V gene sequence: CDR1 SGHVS, CDR2 FQNEAQ. The CDR3 is 15 residues long. V lost 1 base to trimming and J lost 5 bases, with 13 bases between them. CDR3 sequence reads: CASSLGQLTGDTQYF. In DNA form, the CDR3 reads TGTGCCAGCAGCTTAGGGCAATTAACAGGAGATACGCAGTATTTT.

This chain joins TRBV30 and TRBJ2-6, with 7 bases identical to TRBD2. Germline V gene data show CDR1 as GTSNPN and CDR2 as SVGIG (reference sequence). This CDR3 region has 16 residues. The V gene end was trimmed by 5 bases and the J gene end by 2 bases; junction bases not matched to a gene: 9. In DNA form, the CDR3 reads TGTGCCTGGCTCGGTCTGAGCGGGGCTGGGGCCAACGTCCTGACTTTC. Residues: CAWLGLSGAGANVLTF.

The gene calls are TRBV2 and TRBJ2-1, with TRBD1 as a possible D gene (6 bases). Germline assignment: CDR1 SNHLY and CDR2 FYNNEI. This CDR3 has 14 amino acids. V lost 6 bases to trimming and J lost 5 bases, with 14 bases between them. The CDR3 loop reads CASRPGTNNNEQFF. CDR3 bases: TGTGCCAGCAGGCCCGGGACAAATAACAATGAGCAGTTCTTC.

V usage is TRBV7-3 and J usage is TRBJ2-1; perhaps TRBD2 as D (5 bases). CDR3 size: 13 residues. Per germline, CDR1 SGHTA and CDR2 FQGTGA. V was shortened by 3 bases and J by 9 bases, with 12 bases between the two germline ends. The CDR3, as DNA: TGTGCCAGCAGCTTGTCGGGAAAGGGTGAGCAGTTCTTC. Translation: CASSLSGKGEQFF.

The chain couples TRBV5-1 to TRBJ2-1; 9 bases are a match to TRBD1. The CDR3 has 15 residues. The germline gives CDR1 SGHRS, CDR2 YFSETQ. With V trimmed by 4 bases and J by 2 bases, 4 bases remained unmatched. The CDR3 protein is CASSTTGGPYNEQFF. The CDR3 nucleotides read TGCGCCAGCAGCACGACAGGGGGACCCTACAATGAGCAGTTCTTC.

J is TRBJ1-5 and V is TRBV15, with D maybe TRBD1 (5 bases). This CDR3 contains 16 residues. V lost 0 bases and J 6 bases, leaving 15 bases between the germline ends. Germline V gene sequence: CDR1 LNHNV, CDR2 YYDKDF (reference sequence). The chain's CDR3 is CATSRDWVRVPQPQHF. CDR3 sequence (DNA): TGTGCCACCAGCAGAGATTGGGTCAGGGTTCCTCAGCCCCAGCATTTT.